These 25 T cell receptor beta chains were sequenced from one sample in a study of T cell repertoires in cytomegalovirus infection. TCRdb reprocessed the reads via MiXCR and lists one record per CDR3 protein. The sample shows about 250,000 distinct CDR3 sequences, about 15% of them seen only once. The specimen was CD8+ T cells from PBMCs. These receptors were obtained from a human donor in good health (CMV status not recorded). Some clones in this sample may be carry-over from other donors' samples.

This clonotype was counted at least ten times. The chain combines TRBV6-1 with TRBJ1-1; D is possibly TRBD1 (5 bases). The CDR3 length is 17 residues. Trimming stripped 8 bases from V and 2 bases from J, with 24 bases between. CDR1 MNHNS and CDR2 SASEGT come from the germline V gene. The CDR3: CASRWGIYGADNTEAFF. Written as DNA, the CDR3 is TGTGCCAGCCGATGGGGGATCTACGGGGCAGATAACACTGAAGCTTTCTTT.

This clonotype appeared many times. The chain combines TRBV12-3 or TRBV12-4 with TRBJ2-5; 10 bases align to TRBD1. This CDR3 region has 16 residues. The trim removed 5 bases at V and 4 bases at J, leaving 10 bases unmatched. DNA of the CDR3: TGTGCCAGCAGTCCCTCTCGGGACAGGGGTGGAGAGACCCAGTACTTC. Translated: CASSPSRDRGGETQYF.

The rearrangement joins TRBV6-6 to TRBJ1-2, with D possibly being TRBD1 (6 bases). CDR1 is MNHNY, CDR2 SVGAGI, per germline (reference sequence). The CDR3 length is 14 residues. V was pared by 10 bases and J by 4 bases, with 19 bases between. The CDR3 DNA follows: TGTGCCACCTGGGGGGGCTTAACTACCTATGGCTACACCTTC. Amino acid sequence: CATWGGLTTYGYTF.

A note on this clonotype: This may be a read error, as it is one base from a much larger clone. The chain recombines TRBV7-8 with TRBJ1-1, with no clear D. The V gene lost 3 bases and the J gene lost 6 bases, with 14 bases spanning the gap. The germline CDR1 and CDR2 sequences are SGHVS and FQNEAQ. The CDR3 is made up of 14 amino acids. CDR3: CASSFPAGRAEAFF. For the CDR3, the DNA is TGTGCCAGCAGCTTTCCAGCGGGTAGGGCTGAAGCTTTCTTT.

The chain employs TRBV5-5 and TRBJ2-1, with no clear D. Germline V gene sequence: CDR1 SGHKS, CDR2 YYEKEE (reference sequence). The CDR3 extends over 15 amino acids. V was shortened by 0 bases and J by 2 bases, with 9 bases between the two germline ends. CDR3 DNA sequence: TGTGCCAGCAGCTTGGGTAGGCAGGCCTACAATGAGCAGTTCTTC. Protein product: CASSLGRQAYNEQFF.

In its sample, this clonotype was seen many times. This rearrangement joins TRBV6-1 to TRBJ2-3; the D call may be TRBD1 or TRBD2 (5 bases each). Trimming cost V 5 bases and J 3 bases, with 15 bases left between them. This CDR3 contains 15 residues. Germline CDR1 MNHNS, CDR2 SASEGT. CDR3 in DNA: TGTGCCAGCAGTTGGGACGCAGAAACGACAGATACGCAGTATTTT. Protein: CASSWDAETTDTQYF.

This clonotype was seen many times. The rearrangement uses TRBV28 and TRBJ2-7, with a possible D match to TRBD1 (5 bases). V shed 4 bases and J shed 7 bases, with 17 bases lying between them. Germline CDR1 reads MDHEN; CDR2 reads SYDVKM. This CDR3 has 14 amino acids. In DNA form, the CDR3 reads TGTGCCAGCAGTTGGGGCAGGGCCCCTGGTGAGCAGTACTTC. It is translated as CASSWGRAPGEQYF.

This clonotype was counted only a few times. The V call is TRBV19, the J call TRBJ2-1, with no clear D. The V and J ends lost 7 bases and 4 bases respectively, with 8 bases between them. Germline lookup yields CDR1 LNHDA and CDR2 SQIVND (reference sequence). This CDR3 contains 12 residues. CDR3 nucleotides: TGTGCCAGTACCCCGGGTTACAATGAGCAGTTCTTC. Protein product: CASTPGYNEQFF.

This chain uses TRBV7-2 with TRBJ1-6, with D unresolved. CDR3 length equals 15 residues. Germline CDR1 is SGHTA and CDR2 is FQGNSA. V was cut by 4 bases and J by 0 bases, with 7 bases left in between. CDR3 sequence: CASSSPNSYNSPLHF. The CDR3, as DNA: TGTGCCAGCAGCTCGCCAAACTCCTATAATTCACCCCTCCACTTT.

Concerning this clonotype itself: The junction and the germline gene differ at one end; a read error may be behind it. The V and J genes are TRBV20-1 and TRBJ2-7; the match to TRBD1 covers 7 bases. The CDR3 is made up of 13 amino acids. Germline loops: CDR1 DFQATT, CDR2 SNEGSKA (reference sequence). As DNA, the CDR3 is TGCGGTGCTAGAGATACACAGGGGAACGAGCAGTACTTC. This sequence encodes CGARDTQGNEQYF.

The table lists this clonotype with many counts. The chain combines TRBV7-2 with TRBJ1-4, with 10 bases matching TRBD1. With V trimmed by 6 bases and J by 7 bases, 11 bases remained unmatched. Looked up from germline, CDR1 is SGHTA and CDR2 is FQGNSA. The CDR3 extends over 16 amino acids. The CDR3 DNA follows: TGTGCCAGCAGTCCTAGACGCGGACAGGGGGGTGAAAAACTGTTTTTT. Translation gives CASSPRRGQGGEKLFF.

This clonotype was detected only a few times. V is TRBV6-2 or TRBV6-3 and J is TRBJ2-7, with TRBD2 matching 13 bases. After removal of 8 bases from V and 3 bases from J, the junction contained 4 bases not matched to a gene. Germline CDR1 and CDR2: MNHEY and SVGEGT. CDR3 length equals 14 residues. In DNA form, the CDR3 reads TGTGCCAGCCAGACTAGCGGGGGGATCTACGAGCAGTACTTC. Translation gives CASQTSGGIYEQYF.

Many counts were recorded for this clonotype. The chain has TRBV25-1 and TRBJ1-2; D gene unclear. Germline CDR1 MGHDK, CDR2 SYGVNS. The CDR3 is 14 amino acids. The V end was cut by 4 bases, the J end by 4 bases, with 13 bases between. CDR3 amino acids: CASSGHSAGYGYTF. Written as DNA, the CDR3 is TGTGCCAGCAGTGGCCACTCGGCGGGCTATGGCTACACCTTC.

Many counts were recorded for this clonotype. The chain couples TRBV4-1 to TRBJ1-2, with a weak D call TRBD1 (6 bases). The CDR3 has 15 amino acids. Germline CDR1 reads MGHRA; CDR2 reads YSYEKL. Trimming removed 0 bases from V and 4 bases from J, with 12 bases in between. CDR3 loop: CASSQDPQGPYGYTF. CDR3 coding DNA: TGCGCCAGCAGCCAAGATCCTCAGGGGCCCTATGGCTACACCTTC.

This clonotype was counted a few times. The chain recombines TRBV20-1 with TRBJ2-7, with D possibly being TRBD2 (6 bases). CDR3 length: 13 amino acids. Trimming removed 1 base from V and 3 bases from J, with 10 bases in between. Germline values: CDR1 DFQATT, CDR2 SNEGSKA (reference sequence). In DNA form, the CDR3 reads TGCAGTGCTAGAGCGGGGCGGGACTACGAGCAGTACTTC. Protein sequence: CSARAGRDYEQYF.

This clonotype came up many times. The genes are TRBV6-5 and TRBJ2-3; tentatively, D is TRBD1 (6 bases). V was shortened by 5 bases and J by 3 bases, with 12 bases between the two germline ends. CDR3 size: 14 residues. The germline gives CDR1 MNHEY, CDR2 SVGAGI. The CDR3 loop reads CASSPTGSTDTQYF. The CDR3 coding sequence is TGTGCCAGCAGTCCGACAGGTTCAACAGATACGCAGTATTTT.

Points on this clonotype: Just one base apart from a much larger clone, this may be a read error. The chain links TRBV7-4 to TRBJ1-2, with unresolved D. CDR3 size: 14 residues. Germline V gives CDR1 SGHVT, CDR2 SQSDAQ. Trimming shortened V by 5 bases and J by 7 bases, and 17 bases separated the two germline ends. The CDR3 spells CASSRVAGLRGYTF. As DNA, the CDR3 is TGTGCCAGCAGCCGAGTCGCGGGATTGCGTGGCTACACCTTC.

The chain uses TRBV6-1 and TRBJ2-2; 7 bases agree with TRBD1. Looked up from germline, CDR1 is MNHNS and CDR2 is SASEGT. The V and J ends lost 5 bases and 8 bases, in that order; junction bases with no gene match: 8. This CDR3 is 14 amino acids long. DNA of the CDR3: TGTGCCAGCAGTTCTACCCGGACAGGAGGGGAGCTGTTTTTT. Translation gives CASSSTRTGGELFF.

This clonotype was observed at least ten times. The rearrangement links TRBV10-3 to TRBJ2-2; possibly TRBD2 for D (5 bases). CDR3 size: 16 residues. With 4 bases removed from V and 3 bases from J, the gap between germline ends came to 15 bases. Germline CDR1 and CDR2: ENHRY and SYGVKD. In DNA, the CDR3 is TGTGCCATCAGTGGGACTGACGCGAAGGACACCGGGGAGCTGTTTTTT. This translates into CAISGTDAKDTGELFF.

The rearrangement joins TRBV7-2 to TRBJ2-5; tentative D call: TRBD2 (6 bases). The CDR3 contains 15 residues. Trimming stripped 3 bases from V and 4 bases from J, with 15 bases between. Germline V gives CDR1 SGHTA, CDR2 FQGNSA. This chain's CDR3 is CASSFYGGVGETQYF. CDR3 DNA sequence: TGTGCCAGCAGCTTTTATGGCGGGGTCGGAGAGACCCAGTACTTC.

The gene calls are TRBV25-1 and TRBJ1-6, with D maybe TRBD1 (6 bases). This CDR3 spans 14 amino acids. Between the trimmed V and J ends, which lost 4 bases and 3 bases, there was a span of 7 bases. Germline assignment: CDR1 MGHDK and CDR2 SYGVNS. CDR3 bases: TGTGCCAGCAGTGGACAGGTCTATAATTCACCCCTCCACTTT. Protein product: CASSGQVYNSPLHF. Looking up the rest from reference TRBV25-1 and TRBJ1-6 gives the full variable domain: EADIYQTPRYLVIGTGKKITLECSQTMGHDKMYWYQQDPGMELHLIHYSYGVNSTEKGDLSSESTVSRIRTEHFPLTLESARPSHTSQYLCASSGQVYNSPLHFGNGTRLTVT.

The chain carries TRBV4-1 and TRBJ2-5; D is possibly TRBD1 (6 bases). CDR1 is MGHRA and CDR2 is YSYEKL in the germline V gene. V lost 1 base and J 3 bases, leaving 12 bases between the germline ends. The CDR3 extends over 15 amino acids. In nucleotides, the CDR3 is TGCGCCAGCAGCCAAGTCCCAGGGGACAAAGAGACCCAGTACTTC. Translating gives CASSQVPGDKETQYF.

This clonotype was counted many times. This sequence joins TRBV28 and TRBJ1-5; D ambiguous. The V and J ends lost 3 bases and 7 bases respectively, with 13 bases between them. The CDR3 consists of 14 residues. CDR1 MDHEN and CDR2 SYDVKM come from the germline V gene. This CDR3 reads CASSFSHEPQPQHF. CDR3 coding DNA: TGTGCCAGCAGTTTCTCCCACGAGCCGCAGCCCCAGCATTTT.

The rearrangement uses TRBV11-3 and TRBJ2-1; tentative D call: TRBD1 (6 bases). CDR3 length: 13 residues. Germline values: CDR1 SGHNT, CDR2 YENEEA. V lost 2 bases and J lost 8, with 10 bases in between. The CDR3 DNA follows: TGTGCCAGCAGCTTAACAGGGATGGATGAGCAGTTCTTC. Amino acids: CASSLTGMDEQFF.

This clonotype has a count of ten or more. The CDR3 region has the DNA TGTGCCAGCAGCCAGTGGCTACACAACTATGGCTACACCTTC. Its protein is CASSQWLHNYGYTF. The V and J genes are TRBV14 and TRBJ1-2; D ambiguous. The V end lost 3 bases, the J end lost 2 bases, and 10 bases lay between the germline ends. The CDR3 length is 14 residues. Per the germline V gene, CDR1 is SGHDN and CDR2 is FVKESK.